Listed below are T cell receptor beta chains from one sample, sequenced in a study of blood T cell repertoires in COVID-19. The table came from immunoSEQ multiplex PCR; TCRdb's copy has only in-frame clones and leaves some out. This sample has just under 35,000 clones, with around nine tenths found just once. Sequencing input: peripheral blood. Receptors were obtained from a man aged 60-69 years with active or convalescent COVID-19. Each CDR3 is given with its conserved first and last residue.

CASSPGTGAGELFF,TRBJ2-2,TRBV18
CASSLGGRNTGELFF,TRBJ2-2,TRBV5-4
CASSLGIQGYNEAFF,TRBJ1-1,TRBV5-4
CASSTSGGAETQYF,TRBJ2-5,TRBV19
CASSYVGGSYNEQFF,TRBJ2-1,TRBV6-5
CASSPAGLAGSEQYF,TRBJ2-7,TRBV7-6
CASSPPSASYEQYF,TRBJ2-7,TRBV18
CASSKTTGAGNTIYF,TRBJ1-3,TRBV7-9
CASSEALGTGYTF,TRBJ1-2,TRBV2
CASSLGHNTEAFF,TRBJ1-1,TRBV7-9
CASSSGQGPGEKLFF,TRBJ1-4,TRBV5-4
CASSSKWTVNNEQFF,TRBJ2-1,TRBV11-1
CASSLAGPATNEKLFF,TRBJ1-4,TRBV5-1
CASRGLATSTDTQYF,TRBJ2-3,TRBV6-5
CASSLGGGYYGYTF,TRBJ1-2,TRBV7-9
CASSYIRDRLYEQYF,TRBJ2-7,TRBV6-6
CSVERGGTEAFF,TRBJ1-1,TRBV29-1
CASRYDTVVYQPQHF,TRBJ1-5,TRBV2
CASSRTIQGAPWEQYF,TRBJ2-7,TRBV18
CAISEGQSSTDTQYF,TRBJ2-3,TRBV10-3
CASSPSRWTGGPNEQFF,TRBJ2-1,TRBV7-9
CASSFPGTGDNEQFF,TRBJ2-1,TRBV5-6
CASSNRGLTDTQYF,TRBJ2-3,TRBV6-5
CAISESQLNSPLHF,TRBJ1-6,TRBV10-3
CSVVPGRGDTEAFF,TRBJ1-1,TRBV29-1
CASSQERQHNYGYTF,TRBJ1-2,TRBV14
CAWTPGGGYQPQHF,TRBJ1-5,TRBV30